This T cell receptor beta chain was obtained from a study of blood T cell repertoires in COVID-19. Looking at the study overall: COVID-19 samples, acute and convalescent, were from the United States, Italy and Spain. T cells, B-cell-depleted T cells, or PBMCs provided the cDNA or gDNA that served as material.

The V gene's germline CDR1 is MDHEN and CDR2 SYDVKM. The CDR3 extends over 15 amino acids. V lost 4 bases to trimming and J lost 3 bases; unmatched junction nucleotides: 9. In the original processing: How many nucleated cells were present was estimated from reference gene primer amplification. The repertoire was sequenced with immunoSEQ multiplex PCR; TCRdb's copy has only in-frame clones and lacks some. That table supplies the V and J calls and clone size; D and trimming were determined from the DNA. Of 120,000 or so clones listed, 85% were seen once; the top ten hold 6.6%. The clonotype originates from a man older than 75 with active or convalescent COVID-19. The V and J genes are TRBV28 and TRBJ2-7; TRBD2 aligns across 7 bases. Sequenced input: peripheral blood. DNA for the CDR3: TGTGCCAGCAGTTCAACAGGAGCGGGGAGCTACGAGCAGTACTTC. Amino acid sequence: CASSSTGAGSYEQYF.